This T cell receptor beta chain stems from a study of patients and donors after allogeneic stem cell transplantation. The CDR3 sequence is 13 residues long. V dropped 6 bases and J dropped 3; count of bases not matched to a gene: 4. Germline loops: CDR1 SQVTM, CDR2 ANQGSEA. MiXCR, applied by TCRdb to the RT-PCR reads, yields one record per CDR3 protein. This table has roughly 940,000 distinct CDR3 sequences, 18% appearing once. The TCR comes from a human donor who was either an allogeneic HSCT recipient or a stem cell or donor lymphocyte infusion donor (not recorded which). It is not recorded whose cells these are; they may come from a transplant donor. V is TRBV29-1 and J is TRBJ2-3; TRBD2 aligns across 9 bases. Input material: blood, either unsorted or a sorted T cell fraction (not recorded which). CDR3 in amino acids: CSVAGGPTDTQYF. CDR3 nucleotides: TGCAGCGTCGCGGGAGGGCCGACAGATACGCAGTATTTT.